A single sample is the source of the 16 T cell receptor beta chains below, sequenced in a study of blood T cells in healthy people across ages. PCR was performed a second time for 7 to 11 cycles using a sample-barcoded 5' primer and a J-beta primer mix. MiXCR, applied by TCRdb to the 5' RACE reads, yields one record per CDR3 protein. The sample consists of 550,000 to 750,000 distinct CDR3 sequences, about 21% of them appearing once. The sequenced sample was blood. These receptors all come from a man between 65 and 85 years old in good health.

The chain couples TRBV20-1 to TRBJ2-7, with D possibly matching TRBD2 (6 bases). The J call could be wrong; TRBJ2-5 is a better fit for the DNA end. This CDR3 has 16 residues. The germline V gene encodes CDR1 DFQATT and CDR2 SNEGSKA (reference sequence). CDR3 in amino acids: CSARIPRLDYQETQYF. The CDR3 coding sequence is TGCAGTGCTAGAATACCTAGACTAGATTACCAAGAGACCCAGTACTTC.

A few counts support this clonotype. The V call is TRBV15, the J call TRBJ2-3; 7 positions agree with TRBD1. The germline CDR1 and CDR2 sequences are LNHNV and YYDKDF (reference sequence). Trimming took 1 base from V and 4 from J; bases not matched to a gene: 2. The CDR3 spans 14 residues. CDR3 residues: CATSRGQGSDTQYF. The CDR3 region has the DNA TGTGCCACCAGCAGAGGACAGGGTTCAGATACGCAGTATTTT. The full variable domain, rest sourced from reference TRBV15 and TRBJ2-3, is DAMVIQNPRYQVTQFGKPVTLSCSQTLNHNVMYWYQQKSSQAPKLLFHYYDKDFNNEADTPDNFQSRRPNTSFCFLDIRSPGLGDTAMYLCATSRGQGSDTQYFGPGTRLTVL.

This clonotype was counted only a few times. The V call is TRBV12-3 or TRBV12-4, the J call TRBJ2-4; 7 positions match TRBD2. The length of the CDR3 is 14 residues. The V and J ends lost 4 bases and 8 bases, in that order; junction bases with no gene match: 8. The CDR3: CASSSGVGRDIQYF. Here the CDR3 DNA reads TGTGCCAGCAGTTCCGGGGTGGGGAGGGACATTCAGTACTTC.

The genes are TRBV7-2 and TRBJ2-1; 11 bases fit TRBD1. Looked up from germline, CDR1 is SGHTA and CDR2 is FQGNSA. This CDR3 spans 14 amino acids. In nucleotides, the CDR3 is TGTGTCACTACTGGGACAGGGGGATACAATGAGCAGTTCTTC. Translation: CVTTGTGGYNEQFF.

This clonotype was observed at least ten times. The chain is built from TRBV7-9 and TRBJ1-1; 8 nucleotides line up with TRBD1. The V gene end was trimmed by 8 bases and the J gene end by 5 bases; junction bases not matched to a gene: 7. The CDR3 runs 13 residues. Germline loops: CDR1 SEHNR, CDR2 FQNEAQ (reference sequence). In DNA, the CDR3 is TGTGCCAGCCGTAAGACAGGGGAGACTGAAGCTTTCTTT. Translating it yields CASRKTGETEAFF.

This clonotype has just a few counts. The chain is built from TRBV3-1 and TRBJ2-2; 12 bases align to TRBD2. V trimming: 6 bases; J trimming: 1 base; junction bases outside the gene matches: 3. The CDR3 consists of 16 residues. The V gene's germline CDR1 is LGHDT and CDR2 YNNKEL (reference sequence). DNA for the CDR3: TGTGCCAGCAGGCGACTAGCGGGGGAGAACACCGGGGAGCTGTTTTTT. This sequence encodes CASRRLAGENTGELFF.

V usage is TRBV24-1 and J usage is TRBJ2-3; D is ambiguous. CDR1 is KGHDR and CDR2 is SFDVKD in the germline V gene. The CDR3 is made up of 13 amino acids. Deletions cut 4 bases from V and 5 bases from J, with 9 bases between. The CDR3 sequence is CATSEATEDTQYF. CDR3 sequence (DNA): TGTGCCACCAGTGAGGCGACTGAAGATACGCAGTATTTT.

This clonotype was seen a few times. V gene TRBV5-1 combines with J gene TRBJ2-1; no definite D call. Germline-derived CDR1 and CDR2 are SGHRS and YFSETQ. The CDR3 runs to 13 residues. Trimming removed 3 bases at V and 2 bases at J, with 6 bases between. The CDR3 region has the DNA TGCGCCAGCAGCTCCCAGACCTACAATGAGCAGTTCTTC. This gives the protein CASSSQTYNEQFF.

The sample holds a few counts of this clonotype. The CDR3 spells CASSLAEVADVQIYEQYF. CDR3 DNA sequence: TGTGCCAGCAGCTTAGCTGAGGTAGCCGACGTGCAAATCTACGAGCAGTACTTC. The chain links TRBV7-6 to TRBJ2-7, with D unclear. Trimming removed 0 bases from V and 3 bases from J, with 21 bases in between. There are 18 residues in the CDR3. Germline CDR1 and CDR2: SGHVS and FNYEAQ.

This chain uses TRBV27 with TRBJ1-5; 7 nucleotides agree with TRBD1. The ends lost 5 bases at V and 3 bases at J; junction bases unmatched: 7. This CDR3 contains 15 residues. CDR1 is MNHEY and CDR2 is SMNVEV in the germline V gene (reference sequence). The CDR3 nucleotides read TGTGCCAGCAGTACAATGACAGGGCCCAATCAGCCCCAGCATTTT. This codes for CASSTMTGPNQPQHF.

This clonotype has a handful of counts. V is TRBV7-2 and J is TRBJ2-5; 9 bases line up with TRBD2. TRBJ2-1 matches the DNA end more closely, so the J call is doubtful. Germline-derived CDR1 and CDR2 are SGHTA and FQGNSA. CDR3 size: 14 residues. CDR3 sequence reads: CASSLQREDGEQFF. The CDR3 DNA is TGTGCCAGCAGCTTACAGCGGGAGGATGGTGAGCAGTTCTTC.

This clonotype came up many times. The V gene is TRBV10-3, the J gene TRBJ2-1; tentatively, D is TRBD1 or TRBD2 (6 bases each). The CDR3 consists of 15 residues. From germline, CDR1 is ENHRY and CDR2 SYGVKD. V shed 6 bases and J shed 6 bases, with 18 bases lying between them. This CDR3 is CAIRAGLGGINEQFF. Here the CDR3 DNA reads TGTGCCATCAGAGCTGGGCTCGGGGGCATCAATGAGCAGTTCTTC.

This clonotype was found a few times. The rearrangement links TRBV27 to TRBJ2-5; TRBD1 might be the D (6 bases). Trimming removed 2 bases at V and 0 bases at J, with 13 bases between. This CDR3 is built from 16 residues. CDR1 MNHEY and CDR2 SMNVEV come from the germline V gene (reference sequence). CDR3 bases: TGTGCCAGCAGTTTAAGACCACAGGGCTACCAAGAGACCCAGTACTTC. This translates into CASSLRPQGYQETQYF.

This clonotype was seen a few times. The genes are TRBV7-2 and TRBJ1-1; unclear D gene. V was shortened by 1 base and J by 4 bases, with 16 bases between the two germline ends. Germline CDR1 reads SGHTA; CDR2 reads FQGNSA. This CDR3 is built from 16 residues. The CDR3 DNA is TGTGCCAGCAGCTTAGAAGTTTTGCGACGGTTCACTGAAGCTTTCTTT. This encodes CASSLEVLRRFTEAFF.

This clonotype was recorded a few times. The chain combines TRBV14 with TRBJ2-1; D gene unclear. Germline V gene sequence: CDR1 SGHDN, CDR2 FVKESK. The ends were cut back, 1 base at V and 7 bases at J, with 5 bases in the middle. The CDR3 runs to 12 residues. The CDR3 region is CASSQALNEQFF. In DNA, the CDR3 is TGTGCCAGCAGCCAAGCCTTAAATGAGCAGTTCTTC.

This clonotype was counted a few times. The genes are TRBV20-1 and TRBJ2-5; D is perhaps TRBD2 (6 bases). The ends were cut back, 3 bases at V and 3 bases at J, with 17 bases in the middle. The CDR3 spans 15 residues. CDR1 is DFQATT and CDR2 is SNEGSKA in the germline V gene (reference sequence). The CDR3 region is CSARTGGSGKETQYF. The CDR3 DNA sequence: TGCAGTGCTAGGACCGGAGGTAGCGGAAAAGAGACCCAGTACTTC.